Below are 10 T cell receptor beta chains sequenced from a single sample in a study of vaccination effects on CD4 cells after COVID-19. Here immunoSEQ multiplex PCR was the method, and the copy in TCRdb shows in-frame clones only, minus some. The sample has tens of thousands of clones; roughly three quarters are singletons. Prior to sequencing, the ViraFEST assay stimulated PBMC with viral peptide pools, which expanded the antigen-specific CD4+ T cells. Researchers isolated CD4+ T cells once 9 to 11 days of culture had elapsed. Nucleocapsid antibodies stayed negative before and after vaccination, showing no earlier SARS-CoV-2 infection. Which antigens these TCRs recognize remains unknown. The sequences come from CD4+ T cells from PBMCs cultured with HCoV-NL63 spike peptides, collected before COVID-19 vaccination. These receptors were obtained from a human donor who received a COVID-19 vaccine.

The J gene is TRBJ2-7, the V gene TRBV6-5; 7 nucleotides agree with TRBD1. Germline V CDR1 and CDR2: MNHEY, SVGAGI. CDR3 length equals 13 residues. V gave up 9 bases and J gave up 4 bases; unmatched junction bases: 9. The CDR3 sequence: CASKLGQLYEQYV. CDR3 sequence (DNA): TGTGCCAGTAAACTGGGACAGCTATACGAGCAGTACGTC.

This clone was observed a handful of times. The chain joins TRBV6-5 to TRBJ1-2; 10 bases fit TRBD1. The germline V gene has CDR1 MNHEY and CDR2 SVGAGI. Germline trimming cut 5 bases from V and 6 bases from J; bases unmatched to any gene: 9. CDR3 length equals 15 residues. Here the CDR3 DNA reads TGTGCCAGCAGTAGGGATGGGACAGGGGCCGATGGCTACACCTTC. Amino acid sequence: CASSRDGTGADGYTF.

The rearrangement joins TRBV2 to TRBJ2-7; D call uncertain. Germline CDR1 SNHLY, CDR2 FYNNEI. The V end was cut by 0 bases, the J end by 0 bases, with 9 bases between. The CDR3 totals 15 residues. CDR3 sequence: CASSEALFLSYEQYV. The CDR3, as DNA: TGTGCCAGCAGTGAAGCGCTCTTCCTCTCCTACGAGCAGTACGTC.

This rearrangement joins TRBV28 to TRBJ1-2; 9 bases are shared with TRBD1. From germline, CDR1 is MDHEN and CDR2 SYDVKM. With 6 bases clipped from V and 3 bases from J, the junction kept 8 bases outside the gene matches. This CDR3 has 15 amino acids. This CDR3 reads CASRSTGGAYYGYTF. CDR3 coding DNA: TGTGCCAGCAGATCTACAGGGGGCGCGTACTATGGCTACACCTTC.

V and J are TRBV4-3 and TRBJ1-4, with 7 nucleotides matching TRBD1. Trimming took 4 bases from V and 5 from J; bases not matched to a gene: 13. This CDR3 comprises 17 residues. The germline gives CDR1 LGHNA, CDR2 YSLEER. CDR3 coding DNA: TGCGCCAGCAGCCGAAACTATCCGGGACAGCTAAATGAAAAACTGTTTTTT. It is translated as CASSRNYPGQLNEKLFF.

The chain links TRBV5-1 to TRBJ1-2, with 8 nucleotides matching TRBD1. This CDR3 is 15 amino acids long. Germline trimming cut 2 bases from V and 4 bases from J; bases unmatched to any gene: 7. Germline loops: CDR1 SGHRS, CDR2 YFSETQ. In DNA form, the CDR3 reads TGCGCCAGCAGCTTAGGGGACAGGCTCTTCTATGGCTACACCTTC. This sequence encodes CASSLGDRLFYGYTF.

The gene calls are TRBV3-1 (or the pseudogene TRBV3-2) and TRBJ1-6; 7 bases align to TRBD1. CDR3 length: 14 residues. Germline-derived CDR1 and CDR2 are LGHDT and YNNKEL (reference sequence). J was trimmed by 5 bases and V by 6 bases; bases with no gene match: 4. The CDR3 sequence: CASSRGTDNSPLHF. CDR3 nucleotide sequence: TGTGCCAGCAGTCGAGGGACAGATAATTCACCCCTCCACTTT.

The chain has TRBV7-2 and TRBJ1-4, with D possibly matching TRBD1 (5 bases). Germline CDR1 and CDR2: SGHTA and FQGNSA. V was trimmed by 0 bases and J by 5 bases, leaving 13 bases between them. The CDR3 has 16 residues. CDR3 DNA sequence: TGTGCCAGCAGCTTAGCGCGACGCAGGGAGAATGAAAAACTGTTTTTT. As protein: CASSLARRRENEKLFF.

The J gene is TRBJ1-1, the V gene TRBV18; 9 bases map to TRBD1. The V gene end was trimmed by 3 bases and the J gene end by 4 bases; junction bases not matched to a gene: 3. The V gene's germline CDR1 is KGHSH and CDR2 LQKENI. The CDR3 loop spans 14 amino acids. CDR3 in amino acids: CASSPTGGRTEAFF. CDR3 DNA: TGTGCCAGCTCACCGACAGGGGGACGCACTGAAGCTTTCTTT.

This clone was seen more than once but under ten times. The V call is TRBV7-2, the J call TRBJ1-3; tentative D call: TRBD1 (5 bases). Trimming took 2 bases from V and 1 from J, leaving 15 bases between them. The CDR3 sequence is 17 residues long. In germline, CDR1 is SGHTA, CDR2 FQGNSA. CDR3 nucleotide sequence: TGTGCCAGCAGCTTATTTTACGGCCAGGGATCTGGAAACACCATATATTTT. It codes for CASSLFYGQGSGNTIYF.